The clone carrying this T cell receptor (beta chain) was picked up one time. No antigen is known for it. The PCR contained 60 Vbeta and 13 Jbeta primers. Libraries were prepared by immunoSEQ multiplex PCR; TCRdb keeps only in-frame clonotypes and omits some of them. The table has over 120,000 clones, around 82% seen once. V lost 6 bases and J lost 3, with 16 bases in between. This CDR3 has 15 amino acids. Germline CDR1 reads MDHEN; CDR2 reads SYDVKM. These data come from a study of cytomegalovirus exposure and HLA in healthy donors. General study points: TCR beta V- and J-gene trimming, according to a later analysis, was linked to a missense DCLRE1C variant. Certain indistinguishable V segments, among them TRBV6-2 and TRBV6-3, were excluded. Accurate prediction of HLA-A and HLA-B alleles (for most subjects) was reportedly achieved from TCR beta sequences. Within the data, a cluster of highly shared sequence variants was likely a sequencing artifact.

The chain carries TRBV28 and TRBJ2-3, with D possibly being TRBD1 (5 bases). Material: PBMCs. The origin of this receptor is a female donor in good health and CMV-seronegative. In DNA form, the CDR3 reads TGTGCCAGCAGCCCAGACAGAGTGGGTACAGATACGCAGTATTTT. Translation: CASSPDRVGTDTQYF. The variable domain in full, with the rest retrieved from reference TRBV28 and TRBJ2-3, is DVKVTQSSRYLVKRTGEKVFLECVQDMDHENMFWYRQDPGLGLRLIYFSYDVKMKEKGDIPEGYSVSREKKERFSLILESASTNQTSMYLCASSPDRVGTDTQYFGPGTRLTVL.